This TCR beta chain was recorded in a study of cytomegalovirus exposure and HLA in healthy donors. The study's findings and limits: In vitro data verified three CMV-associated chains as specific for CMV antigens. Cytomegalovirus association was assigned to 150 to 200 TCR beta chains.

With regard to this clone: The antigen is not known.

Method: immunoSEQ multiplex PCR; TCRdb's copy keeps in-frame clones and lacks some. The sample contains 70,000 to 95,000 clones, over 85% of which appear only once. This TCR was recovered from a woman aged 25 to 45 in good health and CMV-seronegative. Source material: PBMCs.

CDR3 protein: CASSFGSTRTLEAFF. The CDR3 nucleotides read TGTGCCAGCAGCTTCGGATCGACACGTACCCTGGAAGCTTTCTTT. The V and J genes are TRBV11-1 and TRBJ1-1; D call uncertain. Deletions cut 3 bases from V and 8 bases from J, with 19 bases between. Germline V CDR1 and CDR2: SGHAT, FQDESV (reference sequence). The CDR3 has 15 amino acids.